The source of this T cell receptor (beta chain) is a study of CD8 T cells in Susac syndrome. The wider study: There were Susac syndrome patients who were therapy-naive at blood draw, others on corticosteroids, and others on intravenous immunoglobulin alone.

Study-wide results and limits: Within total CD8+ repertoires, more than 15 Susac-specific public clones were found, and within CD8+ TEMRA repertoires, about 5.

Negative isolation was used for CD8+ and CD4+ T cells, and FACS enrichment was applied to TEMRA cells. About this clonotype: Its antigen is not known. Sequence at one end of the junction differs from germline and may be a read error.

Reverse transcription used roughly 0.5 to 1 ug RNA and random hexamers. Across 54 Vbeta and 13 Jbeta, TCR beta CDR3 was amplified with immunoSEQ multiplex PCR. From the immunoSEQ multiplex PCR reads, TCRdb called clonotypes with MiXCR, one entry per CDR3 protein. The table lists about 85,000 distinct CDR3 sequences, around 93% of them singletons. This CDR3 region has 12 residues. Per the germline V gene, CDR1 is SQVTM and CDR2 is ANQGSEA. The source material was CD8+ T cells from PBMCs. This receptor was taken from a human donor with Susac syndrome. The chain carries TRBV29-1 and TRBJ2-1; no definite D call. This chain's CDR3 is CSVEEWSGEQFF. The CDR3 coding sequence is TGCAGCGTCGAAGAGTGGTCGGGTGAGCAGTTCTTC.